These 9 T cell receptor beta chains came from one sample sequenced in a study of T cell repertoires in cytomegalovirus infection. TCRdb recomputed calls from the reads with MiXCR, one row per CDR3 protein. Of fewer than 550,000 distinct CDR3 sequences in the sample, about 26% are singletons; the top ten hold about 13%. The source material was PBMCs. All receptors derive from a human donor in good health (CMV status not recorded). Some clones in this sample may be carry-over from other donors' samples.

This chain joins TRBV6-1 and TRBJ2-7; D unclear. Trimming removed 5 bases at V and 3 bases at J, with 11 bases between. In germline, CDR1 is MNHNS, CDR2 SASEGT. The CDR3 is 13 residues long. CDR3 residues: CASSYASIYEQYV. For the CDR3, the DNA is TGTGCCAGCAGTTACGCGTCTATCTACGAGCAGTACGTC.

The chain couples TRBV6-2 or TRBV6-3 to TRBJ1-1, with 9 bases lining up with TRBD1. Germline assignment: CDR1 MNHEY and CDR2 SVGEGT. V was pared by 5 bases and J by 0 bases, with 10 bases of the junction left unmatched. The CDR3 sequence is 17 residues long. CDR3 bases: TGTGCCAGCAGTATATGGACAGGGGACACATTGAACACTGAAGCTTTCTTT. It encodes CASSIWTGDTLNTEAFF.

The V gene is TRBV19, the J gene TRBJ1-5; possibly TRBD1 for D (5 bases). V lost 3 bases to trimming and J lost 6 bases, with 18 bases between them. This CDR3 contains 16 residues. Germline V gene sequence: CDR1 LNHDA, CDR2 SQIVND (reference sequence). The CDR3 DNA sequence: TGTGCCAGTAGTATCTCGGGGGGGGGTGGCGGTCAGCCCCAGCATTTT. It encodes CASSISGGGGGQPQHF.

This clonotype has a handful of counts. The chain uses TRBV2 and TRBJ2-3; the match to TRBD2 covers 9 bases. The CDR3 contains 17 residues. The trim removed 9 bases at V and 0 bases at J, leaving 13 bases unmatched. The V gene's germline CDR1 is SNHLY and CDR2 FYNNEI. The CDR3 DNA reads TGTGCCAGAAAGATTAGACCCGGGACTAGCAGCACAGATACGCAGTATTTT. Its translation is CARKIRPGTSSTDTQYF.

V is TRBV2 and J is TRBJ1-2; D gene ambiguous. The CDR3 spans 15 residues. Germline V gene data show CDR1 as SNHLY and CDR2 as FYNNEI. Trimming left V 6 bases short and J 1 base short, with 15 bases between. The CDR3 is CASSLSGIFNYGYTF. CDR3 in DNA: TGTGCCAGCAGCCTCTCGGGTATTTTTAACTATGGCTACACCTTC.

Concerning this clonotype itself: One junction end does not reproduce the germline sequence, and a read error may be involved. The chain employs TRBV12-3 or TRBV12-4 and TRBJ2-2; the D gene is possibly TRBD2 (6 bases). The CDR3 runs 14 residues. The CDR3, as DNA: TGTGCCAGCAGTCCCGCGGGCGTCACCGGGGGGCTGTTTTTT. Protein product: CASSPAGVTGGLFF.

This clonotype has more than one count but fewer than ten. The chain carries TRBV6-2 or TRBV6-3 and TRBJ2-2; D is perhaps TRBD1 (5 bases). CDR1 is MNHEY and CDR2 is SVGEGT in the germline V gene. V was clipped by 4 bases and J by 5 bases, with 14 bases between them. This CDR3 has 15 amino acids. The CDR3 region has the DNA TGTGCCAGCAGTTTAACGAACAAGGGGACCGGGGAGCTGTTTTTT. It codes for CASSLTNKGTGELFF.

This chain joins TRBV12-3 or TRBV12-4 and TRBJ1-6, with 11 bases matching TRBD1. The CDR3 loop spans 15 amino acids. The V segment lost 7 bases and the J segment 7 bases; nucleotides outside the gene matches: 6. The CDR3 coding sequence is TGTGCCAGCACCAGGACAGGGGGCTGGAATTCACCCCTCCACTTT. This encodes CASTRTGGWNSPLHF.

The chain recombines TRBV20-1 with TRBJ2-5, with D perhaps matching TRBD2 (6 bases). The V and J ends lost 0 bases and 0 bases respectively, with 11 bases between them. Per the germline V gene, CDR1 is DFQATT and CDR2 is SNEGSKA (reference sequence). CDR3 length equals 15 residues. This chain's CDR3 is CSARDPGGYQETQYF. The CDR3 DNA sequence: TGCAGTGCTAGAGATCCCGGAGGGTACCAAGAGACCCAGTACTTC.